This T cell receptor (beta chain) was obtained from a study of human T cells and chemical hapten exposure. Looking at the study overall: Patients, predominantly female, presented with alopecia areata, totalis or universalis. Slight differences in pooled library volume were the main source of varying TCR yields across samples.

With 5 bases removed from V and 1 base from J, the gap between germline ends came to 18 bases. Germline V lookup: CDR1 SGHTA, CDR2 FQGNSA. The length of the CDR3 is 16 residues. From the RACE reads, TCRdb called clonotypes with MiXCR, one entry per CDR3 protein. This sample has 40,000 to 60,000 distinct CDR3 sequences, with around a tenth found just once. General study results and limits: The number of TCRs over 1 in 1000 frequency stayed unchanged after DPC.

This clonotype was observed at least ten times. As yet, its antigen is unknown. Time point noted: patch test 1, 2 weeks after DPC sensitization. Treatment reported: therapeutic diphenylcyclopropenone sensitization with weekly scalp DPC. Sequencing started from total RNA isolated from unfractionated whole blood. This clonotype was sampled from a woman in her forties or fifties with alopecia areata. Some clones in this sample may be carry-over from other donors' samples. This sequence joins TRBV7-2 and TRBJ2-7, with TRBD2 as a possible D gene (6 bases). Sequenced here: whole blood, sampled in connection with sensitization to the hapten diphenylcyclopropenone (DPC). CDR3 sequence: CASSPARVSGSYEQYF. The DNA for the CDR3 is TGTGCCAGCAGCCCAGCCCGGGTTAGCGGATCCTACGAGCAGTACTTC.